This TCR gamma chain emerged from a study of gamma-delta chains in newborns, infants, children. TCRdb reanalyzed the reads using CATT. This sample has a few thousand gamma-chain clones, with roughly 28% found just once. This clone was detected only a few times. After removal of 1 base from V and 1 base from J, the junction contained 7 bases not matched to a gene. From germline, CDR1 is GITISATS and CDR2 ISYDGTV (reference sequence). The CDR3 consists of 15 residues. Sequencing was carried out using blood. The chain joins TRGV9 to TRGJ1 or TRGJ2. The TCR sequence derives from a child who was a newborn, infant or young child, either healthy, febrile or measles-vaccinated (not recorded which). CDR3 residues: CALWEVSKNYYKKLF. The CDR3 DNA reads TGTGCCTTGTGGGAGGTATCGAAAAATTATTATAAGAAACTCTTT.